This TCR beta chain stems from a study of cytomegalovirus exposure and HLA in healthy donors. Study observations and caveats: Some TCR beta chains (roughly 160 of them) were listed as cytomegalovirus-associated. Reports described diagnosis of cytomegalovirus status by the classifier as highly specific and sensitive. Confirmation was obtained in vitro that a few CMV-associated chains are specific for CMV antigens.

Separate from the roughly 700-subject first cohort was the approximately 130-subject validation cohort, to which the donors belonged. In regard to this clone: No antigen is known for it.

CDR1 and CDR2 from the germline V gene are SQVTM and ANQGSEA. The CDR3 is 14 residues long. J gave up 1 base and V 7 bases, and 6 bases lay outside the gene matches. Libraries were prepared by immunoSEQ multiplex PCR; TCRdb keeps only in-frame clonotypes and omits some of them. The data contain 100,000 to 150,000 clones, 90% to 96% of them singletons. The chain employs TRBV29-1 and TRBJ2-3; 9 bases are a match to TRBD1. The sequence came from a man between 18 and 29 years old in good health and CMV-seronegative. What was sequenced was PBMCs. CDR3 sequence (DNA): TGCAGCGCAGGGACAGGGACCCGCACAGATACGCAGTATTTT. Protein: CSAGTGTRTDTQYF.